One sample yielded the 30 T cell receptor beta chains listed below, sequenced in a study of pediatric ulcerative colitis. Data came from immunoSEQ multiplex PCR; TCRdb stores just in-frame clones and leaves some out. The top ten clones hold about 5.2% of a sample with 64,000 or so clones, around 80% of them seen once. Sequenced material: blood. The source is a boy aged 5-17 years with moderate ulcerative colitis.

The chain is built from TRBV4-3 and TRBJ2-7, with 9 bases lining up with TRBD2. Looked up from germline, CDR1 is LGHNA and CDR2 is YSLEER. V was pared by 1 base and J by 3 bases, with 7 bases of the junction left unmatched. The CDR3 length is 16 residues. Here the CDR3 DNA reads TGCGCCAGCAGCCAAGGCTGGACTAGCGTTAGCTACGAGCAGTACTTC. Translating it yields CASSQGWTSVSYEQYF.

Written as DNA, the CDR3 is TGCGCCAGCAGTGTAAATGCTGGAAACACCATATATTTT. Residues: CASSVNAGNTIYF. The chain carries TRBV10-1 and TRBJ1-3; D gene ambiguous. The V end lost 4 bases, the J end lost 2 bases, and 6 bases lay between the germline ends. Germline V lookup: CDR1 WNHNN, CDR2 SYGVQD (reference sequence). The CDR3 loop spans 13 amino acids.

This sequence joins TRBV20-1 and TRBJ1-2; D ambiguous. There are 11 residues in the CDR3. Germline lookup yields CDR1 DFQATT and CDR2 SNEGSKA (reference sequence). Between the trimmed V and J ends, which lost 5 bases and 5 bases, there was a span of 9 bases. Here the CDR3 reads CSASDWYGYTF. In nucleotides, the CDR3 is TGCAGTGCTTCCGACTGGTATGGCTACACCTTC.

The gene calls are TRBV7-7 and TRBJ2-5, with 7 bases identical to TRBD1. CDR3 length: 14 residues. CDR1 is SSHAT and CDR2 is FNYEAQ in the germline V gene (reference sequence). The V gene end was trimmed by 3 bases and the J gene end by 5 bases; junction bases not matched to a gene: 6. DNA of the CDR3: TGTGCCAGCAGCTTTGGGACAGTCGGCGAGACCCAGTACTTC. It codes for CASSFGTVGETQYF.

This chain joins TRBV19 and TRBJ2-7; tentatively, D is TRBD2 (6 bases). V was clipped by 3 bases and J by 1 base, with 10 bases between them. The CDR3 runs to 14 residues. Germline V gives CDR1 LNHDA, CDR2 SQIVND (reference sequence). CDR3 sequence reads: CASSMGRGSYEQYF. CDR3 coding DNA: TGTGCCAGTAGTATGGGGCGGGGTTCCTACGAGCAGTACTTC.

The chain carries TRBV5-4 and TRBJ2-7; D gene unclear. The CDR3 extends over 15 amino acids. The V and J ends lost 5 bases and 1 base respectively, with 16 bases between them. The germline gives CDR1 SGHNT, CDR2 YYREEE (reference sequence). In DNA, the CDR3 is TGTGCCAGCAGTCCAGGACCTTTTCCTTCCTACGAGCAGTACTTC. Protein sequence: CASSPGPFPSYEQYF. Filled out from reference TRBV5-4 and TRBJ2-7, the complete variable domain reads ETGVTQSPTHLIKTRGQQVTLRCSSQSGHNTVSWYQQALGQGPQFIFQYYREEENGRGNFPPRFSGLQFPNYSSELNVNALELDDSALYLCASSPGPFPSYEQYFGPGTRLTVT.

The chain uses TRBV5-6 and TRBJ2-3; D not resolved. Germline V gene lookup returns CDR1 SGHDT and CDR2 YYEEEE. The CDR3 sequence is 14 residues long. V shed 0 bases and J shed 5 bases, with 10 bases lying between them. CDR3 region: CASSLGLRQDTQYF. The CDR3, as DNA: TGTGCCAGCAGCTTGGGTCTGAGGCAAGATACGCAGTATTTT.

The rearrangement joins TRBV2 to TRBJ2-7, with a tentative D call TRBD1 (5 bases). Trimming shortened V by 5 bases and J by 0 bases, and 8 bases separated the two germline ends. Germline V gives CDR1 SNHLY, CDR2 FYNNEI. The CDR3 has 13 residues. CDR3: CASSRQSSYEQYF. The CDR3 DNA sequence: TGTGCCAGCAGTAGACAGAGCTCCTACGAGCAGTACTTC. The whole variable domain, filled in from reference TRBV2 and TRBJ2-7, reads EPEVTQTPSHQVTQMGQEVILRCVPISNHLYFYWYRQILGQKVEFLVSFYNNEISEKSEIFDDQFSVERPDGSNFTLKIRSTKLEDSAMYFCASSRQSSYEQYFGPGTRLTVT.

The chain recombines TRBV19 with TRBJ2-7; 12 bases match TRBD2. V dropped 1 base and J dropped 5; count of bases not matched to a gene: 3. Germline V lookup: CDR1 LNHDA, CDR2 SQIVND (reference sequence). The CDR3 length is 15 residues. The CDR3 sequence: CASSIVGTSGHEQYF. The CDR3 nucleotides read TGTGCCAGTAGTATAGTCGGGACTAGCGGGCACGAGCAGTACTTC.

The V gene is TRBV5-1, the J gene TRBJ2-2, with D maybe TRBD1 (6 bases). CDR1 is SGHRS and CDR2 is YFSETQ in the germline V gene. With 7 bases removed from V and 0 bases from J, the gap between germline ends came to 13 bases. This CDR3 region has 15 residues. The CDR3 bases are TGCGCCAGCGTACCCGGGACAACGAACACCGGGGAGCTGTTTTTT. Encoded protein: CASVPGTTNTGELFF.

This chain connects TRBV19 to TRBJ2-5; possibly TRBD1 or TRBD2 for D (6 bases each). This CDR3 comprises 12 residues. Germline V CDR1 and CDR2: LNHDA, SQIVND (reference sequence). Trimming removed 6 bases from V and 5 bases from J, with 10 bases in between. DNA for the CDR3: TGTGCCAGTAGGGGGGGCCCGGAGACCCAGTACTTC. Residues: CASRGGPETQYF.

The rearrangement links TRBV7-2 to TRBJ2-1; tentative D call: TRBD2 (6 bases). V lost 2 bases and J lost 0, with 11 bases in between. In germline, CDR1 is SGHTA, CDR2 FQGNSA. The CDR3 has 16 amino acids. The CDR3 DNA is TGTGCCAGCAGCTTAATGGCGGGGAGCTCCTACAATGAGCAGTTCTTC. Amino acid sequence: CASSLMAGSSYNEQFF.

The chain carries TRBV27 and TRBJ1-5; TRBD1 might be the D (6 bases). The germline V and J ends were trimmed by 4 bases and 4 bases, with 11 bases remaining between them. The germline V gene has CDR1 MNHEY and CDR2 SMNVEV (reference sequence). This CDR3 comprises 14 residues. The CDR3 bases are TGTGCCAGCAGTTCATGGGGGGCGAATCAGCCCCAGCATTTT. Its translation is CASSSWGANQPQHF.

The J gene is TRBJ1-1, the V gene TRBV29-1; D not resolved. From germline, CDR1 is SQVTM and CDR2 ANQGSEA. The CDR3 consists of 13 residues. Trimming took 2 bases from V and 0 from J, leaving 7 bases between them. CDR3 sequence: CSVELGLNTEAFF. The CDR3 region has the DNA TGCAGCGTTGAACTAGGGTTGAACACTGAAGCTTTCTTT.

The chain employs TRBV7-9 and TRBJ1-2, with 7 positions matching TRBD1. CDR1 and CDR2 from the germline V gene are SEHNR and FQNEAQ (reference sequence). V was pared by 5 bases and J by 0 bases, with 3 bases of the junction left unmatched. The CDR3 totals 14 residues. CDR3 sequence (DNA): TGTGCCAGCAGCACTGGGACAGCTAACTATGGCTACACCTTC. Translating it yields CASSTGTANYGYTF.

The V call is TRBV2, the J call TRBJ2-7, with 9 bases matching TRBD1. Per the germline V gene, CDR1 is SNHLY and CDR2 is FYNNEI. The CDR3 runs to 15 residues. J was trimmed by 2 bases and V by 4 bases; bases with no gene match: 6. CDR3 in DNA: TGTGCCAGCAGTGTCGAGGGACAGGGACCCTACGAGCAGTACTTC. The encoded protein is CASSVEGQGPYEQYF. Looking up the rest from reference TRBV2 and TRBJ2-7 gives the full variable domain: EPEVTQTPSHQVTQMGQEVILRCVPISNHLYFYWYRQILGQKVEFLVSFYNNEISEKSEIFDDQFSVERPDGSNFTLKIRSTKLEDSAMYFCASSVEGQGPYEQYFGPGTRLTVT.

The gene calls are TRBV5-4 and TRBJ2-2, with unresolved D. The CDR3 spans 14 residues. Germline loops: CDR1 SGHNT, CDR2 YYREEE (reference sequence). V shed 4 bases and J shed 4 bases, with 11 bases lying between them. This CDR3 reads CASSVTETTGELFF. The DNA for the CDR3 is TGTGCCAGCAGCGTAACAGAGACCACCGGGGAGCTGTTTTTT.

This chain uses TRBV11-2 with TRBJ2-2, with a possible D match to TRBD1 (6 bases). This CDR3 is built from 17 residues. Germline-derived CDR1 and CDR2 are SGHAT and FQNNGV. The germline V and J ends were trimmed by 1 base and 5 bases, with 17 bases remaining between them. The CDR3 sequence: CASSLARGRGMTGELFF. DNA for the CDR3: TGTGCCAGCAGCTTAGCCCGGGGCAGGGGTATGACCGGGGAGCTGTTTTTT.

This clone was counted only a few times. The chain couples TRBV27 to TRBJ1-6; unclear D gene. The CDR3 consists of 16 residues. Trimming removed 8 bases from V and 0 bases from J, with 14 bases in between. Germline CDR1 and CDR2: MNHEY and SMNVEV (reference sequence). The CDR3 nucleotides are TGTGCCAGCGCACGTTCAAGGAGCTCCTATAATTCACCCCTCCACTTT. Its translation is CASARSRSSYNSPLHF.

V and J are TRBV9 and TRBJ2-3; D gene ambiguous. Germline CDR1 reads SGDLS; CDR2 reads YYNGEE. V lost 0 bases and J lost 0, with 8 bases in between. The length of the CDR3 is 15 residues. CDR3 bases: TGTGCCAGCAGCGTAGGAGGTGCTAGCACAGATACGCAGTATTTT. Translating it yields CASSVGGASTDTQYF.

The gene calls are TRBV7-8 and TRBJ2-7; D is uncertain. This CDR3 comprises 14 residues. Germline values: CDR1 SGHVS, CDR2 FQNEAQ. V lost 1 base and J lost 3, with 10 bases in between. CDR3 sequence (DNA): TGTGCCAGCAGCTTAGTTATTTCGGACTACGAGCAGTACTTC. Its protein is CASSLVISDYEQYF.

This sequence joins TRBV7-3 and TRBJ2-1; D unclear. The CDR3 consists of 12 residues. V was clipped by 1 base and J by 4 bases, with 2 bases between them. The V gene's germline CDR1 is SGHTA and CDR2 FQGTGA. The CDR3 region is CASSLRYNEQFF. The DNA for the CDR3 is TGTGCCAGCAGCTTAAGGTACAATGAGCAGTTCTTC.

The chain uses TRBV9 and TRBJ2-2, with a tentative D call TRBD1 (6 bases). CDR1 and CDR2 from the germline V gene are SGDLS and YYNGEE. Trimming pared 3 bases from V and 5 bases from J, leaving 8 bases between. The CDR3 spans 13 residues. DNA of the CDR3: TGTGCCAGCAGCGGAGGGGGTACCGGGGAGCTGTTTTTT. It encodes CASSGGGTGELFF.

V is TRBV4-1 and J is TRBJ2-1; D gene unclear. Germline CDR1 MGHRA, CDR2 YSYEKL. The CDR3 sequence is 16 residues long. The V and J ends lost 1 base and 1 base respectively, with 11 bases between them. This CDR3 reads CASSQVAVSSYNEQFF. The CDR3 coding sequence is TGCGCCAGCAGCCAAGTCGCAGTTTCTTCCTACAATGAGCAGTTCTTC.

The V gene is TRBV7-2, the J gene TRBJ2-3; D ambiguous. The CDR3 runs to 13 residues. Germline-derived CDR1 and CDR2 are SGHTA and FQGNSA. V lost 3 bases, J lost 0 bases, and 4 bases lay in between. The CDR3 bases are TGTGCCAGCAGCTTCTCCAGCACAGATACGCAGTATTTT. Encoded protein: CASSFSSTDTQYF.

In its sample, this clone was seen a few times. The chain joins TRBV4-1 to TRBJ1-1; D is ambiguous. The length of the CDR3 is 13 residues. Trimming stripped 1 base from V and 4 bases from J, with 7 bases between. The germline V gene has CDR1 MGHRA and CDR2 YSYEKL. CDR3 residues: CASSQATSTEAFF. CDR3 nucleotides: TGCGCCAGCAGCCAAGCGACGAGCACTGAAGCTTTCTTT.

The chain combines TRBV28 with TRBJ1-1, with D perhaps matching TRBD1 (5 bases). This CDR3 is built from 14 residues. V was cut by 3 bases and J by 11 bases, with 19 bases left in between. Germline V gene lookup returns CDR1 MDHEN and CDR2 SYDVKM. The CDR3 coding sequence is TGTGCCAGCAGTTTGTCAGGGTACGCCTCGTGGGCTTTCTTT. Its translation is CASSLSGYASWAFF.

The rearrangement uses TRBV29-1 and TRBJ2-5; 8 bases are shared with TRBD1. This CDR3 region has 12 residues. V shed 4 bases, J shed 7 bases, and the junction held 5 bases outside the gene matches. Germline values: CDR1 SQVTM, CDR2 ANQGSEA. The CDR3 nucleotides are TGCAGCGTTGCACAGGGGGGTGGGACCCAGTACTTC. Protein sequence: CSVAQGGGTQYF.

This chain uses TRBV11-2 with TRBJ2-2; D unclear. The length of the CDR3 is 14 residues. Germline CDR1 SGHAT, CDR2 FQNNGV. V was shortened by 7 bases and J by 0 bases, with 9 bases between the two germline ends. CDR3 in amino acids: CASTSGPNTGELFF. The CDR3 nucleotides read TGTGCCAGCACCTCAGGACCGAACACCGGGGAGCTGTTTTTT.

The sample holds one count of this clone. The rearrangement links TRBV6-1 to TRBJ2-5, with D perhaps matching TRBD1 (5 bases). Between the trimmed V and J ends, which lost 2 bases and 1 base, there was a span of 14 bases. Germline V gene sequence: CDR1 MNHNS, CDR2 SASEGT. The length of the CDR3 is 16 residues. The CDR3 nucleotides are TGTGCCAGCAGTGAAAGGGGCGCTCCTGGCCAAGAGACCCAGTACTTC. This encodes CASSERGAPGQETQYF.